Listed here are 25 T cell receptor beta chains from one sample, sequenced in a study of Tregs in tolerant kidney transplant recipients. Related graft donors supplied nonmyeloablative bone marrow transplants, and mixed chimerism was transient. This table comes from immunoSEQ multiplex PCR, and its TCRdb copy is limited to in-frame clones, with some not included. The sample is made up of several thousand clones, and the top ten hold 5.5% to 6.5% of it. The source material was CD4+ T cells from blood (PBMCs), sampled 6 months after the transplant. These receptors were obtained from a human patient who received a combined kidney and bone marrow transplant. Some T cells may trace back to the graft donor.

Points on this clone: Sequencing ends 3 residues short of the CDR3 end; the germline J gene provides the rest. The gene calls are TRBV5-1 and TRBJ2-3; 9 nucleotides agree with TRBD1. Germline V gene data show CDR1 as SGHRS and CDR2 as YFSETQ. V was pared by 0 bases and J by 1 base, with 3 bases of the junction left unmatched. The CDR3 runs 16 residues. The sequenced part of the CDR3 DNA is TGCGCCAGCAGCTTGGCCACAGGGGGCGGCACAGATACG. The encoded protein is CASSLATGGGTDT. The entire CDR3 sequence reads CASSLATGGGTDTQYF.

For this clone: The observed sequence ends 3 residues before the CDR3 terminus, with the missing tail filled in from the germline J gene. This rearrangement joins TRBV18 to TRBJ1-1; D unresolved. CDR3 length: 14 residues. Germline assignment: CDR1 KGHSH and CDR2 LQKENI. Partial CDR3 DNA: TGTGCCAGCTCATCCGGAGCGGAGGGTCGAGGA. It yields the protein CASSSGAEGRG. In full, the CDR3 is CASSSGAEGRGAFF. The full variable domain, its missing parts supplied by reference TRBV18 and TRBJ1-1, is NAGVMQNPRHLVRRRGQEARLRCSPMKGHSHVYWYRQLPEEGLKFMVYLQKENIIDESGMPKERFSAEFPKEGPSILRIQQVVRGDSAAYFCASSSGAEGRGAFFGQGTRLTVV.

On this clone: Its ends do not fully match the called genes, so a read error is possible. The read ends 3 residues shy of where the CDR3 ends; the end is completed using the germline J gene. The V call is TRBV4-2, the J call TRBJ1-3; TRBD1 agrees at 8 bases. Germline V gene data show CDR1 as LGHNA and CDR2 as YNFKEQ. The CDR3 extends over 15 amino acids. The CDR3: CASSPDRGVGNTIYF. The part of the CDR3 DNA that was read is TGCGCCAGCAGCCCTGACAGGGGCGTTGGAAACACC.

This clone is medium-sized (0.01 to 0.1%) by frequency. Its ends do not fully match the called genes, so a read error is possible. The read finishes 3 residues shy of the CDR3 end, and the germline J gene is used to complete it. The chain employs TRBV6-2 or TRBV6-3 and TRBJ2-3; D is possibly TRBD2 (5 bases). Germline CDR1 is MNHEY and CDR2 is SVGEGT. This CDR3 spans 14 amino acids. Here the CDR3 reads CASRGLSSRDTQYF. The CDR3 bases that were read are TGTGCCAGCAGAGGACTGTCTAGCAGAGATACG.

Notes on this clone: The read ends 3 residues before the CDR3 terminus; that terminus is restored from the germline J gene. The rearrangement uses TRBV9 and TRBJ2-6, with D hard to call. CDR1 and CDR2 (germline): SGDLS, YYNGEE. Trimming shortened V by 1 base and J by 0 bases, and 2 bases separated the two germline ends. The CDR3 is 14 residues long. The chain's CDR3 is CASSVYSGANVLTF. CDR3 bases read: TGTGCCAGCAGCGTATACTCTGGGGCCAACGTC. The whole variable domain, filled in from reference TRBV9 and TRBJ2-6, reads DSGVTQTPKHLITATGQRVTLRCSPRSGDLSVYWYQQSLDQGLQFLIQYYNGEERAKGNILERFSAQQFPDLHSELNLSSLELGDSALYFCASSVYSGANVLTFGAGSRLTVL.

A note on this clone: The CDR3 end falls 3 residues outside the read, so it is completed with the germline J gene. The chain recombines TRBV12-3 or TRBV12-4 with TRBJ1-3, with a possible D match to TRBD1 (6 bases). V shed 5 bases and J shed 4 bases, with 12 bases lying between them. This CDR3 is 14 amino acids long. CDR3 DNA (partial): TGTGCCAGCAGTGCTACAGGGCTAGGAAACACC. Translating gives CASSATGLGNT. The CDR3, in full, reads CASSATGLGNTIYF.

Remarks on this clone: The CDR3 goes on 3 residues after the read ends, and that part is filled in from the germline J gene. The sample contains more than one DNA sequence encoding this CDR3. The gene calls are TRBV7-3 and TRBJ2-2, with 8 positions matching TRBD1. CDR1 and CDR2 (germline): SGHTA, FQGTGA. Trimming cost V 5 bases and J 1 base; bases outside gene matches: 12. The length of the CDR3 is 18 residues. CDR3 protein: CASSPLSWTGRNTGELFF. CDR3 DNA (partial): TGTGCCAGCAGCCCCCTGTCGTGGACAGGGAGGAACACCGGGGAG.

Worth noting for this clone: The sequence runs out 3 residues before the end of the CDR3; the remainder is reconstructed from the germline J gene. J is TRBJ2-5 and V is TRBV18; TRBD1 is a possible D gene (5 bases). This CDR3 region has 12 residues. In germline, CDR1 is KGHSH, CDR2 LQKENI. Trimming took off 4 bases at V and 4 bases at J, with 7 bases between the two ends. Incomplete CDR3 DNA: TGTGCCAGCTCACTCACAGGAGAGACC. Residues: CASSLTGET. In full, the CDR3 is CASSLTGETQYF.

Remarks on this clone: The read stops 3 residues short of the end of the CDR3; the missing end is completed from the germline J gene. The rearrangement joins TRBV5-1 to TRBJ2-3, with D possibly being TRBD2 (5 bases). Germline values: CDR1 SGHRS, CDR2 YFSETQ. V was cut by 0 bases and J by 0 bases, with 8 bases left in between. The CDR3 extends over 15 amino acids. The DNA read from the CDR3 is TGCGCCAGCAGCTTGGGGACTCCCAGCACAGATACG. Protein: CASSLGTPSTDT. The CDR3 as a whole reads CASSLGTPSTDTQYF. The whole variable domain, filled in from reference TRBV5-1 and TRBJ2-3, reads KAGVTQTPRYLIKTRGQQVTLSCSPISGHRSVSWYQQTPGQGLQFLFEYFSETQRNKGNFPGRFSGRQFSNSRSEMNVSTLELGDSALYLCASSLGTPSTDTQYFGPGTRLTVL.

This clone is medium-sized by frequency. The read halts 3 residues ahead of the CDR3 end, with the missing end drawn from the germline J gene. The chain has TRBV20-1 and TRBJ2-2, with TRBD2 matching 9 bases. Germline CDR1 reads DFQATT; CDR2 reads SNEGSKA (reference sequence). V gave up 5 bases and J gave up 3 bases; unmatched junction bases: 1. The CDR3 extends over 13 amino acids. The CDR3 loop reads CSAEREDTGELFF. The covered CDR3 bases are TGCAGTGCTGAGCGGGAGGACACCGGGGAG.

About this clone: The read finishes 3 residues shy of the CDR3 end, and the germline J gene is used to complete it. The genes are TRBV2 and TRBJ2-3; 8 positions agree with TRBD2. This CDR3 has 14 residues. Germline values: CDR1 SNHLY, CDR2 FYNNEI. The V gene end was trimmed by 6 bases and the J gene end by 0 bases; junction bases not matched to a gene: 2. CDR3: CASRASGSTDTQYF. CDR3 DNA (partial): TGTGCCAGCAGGGCTAGCGGGAGCACAGATACG. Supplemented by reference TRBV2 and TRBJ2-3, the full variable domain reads EPEVTQTPSHQVTQMGQEVILRCVPISNHLYFYWYRQILGQKVEFLVSFYNNEISEKSEIFDDQFSVERPDGSNFTLKIRSTKLEDSAMYFCASRASGSTDTQYFGPGTRLTVL.

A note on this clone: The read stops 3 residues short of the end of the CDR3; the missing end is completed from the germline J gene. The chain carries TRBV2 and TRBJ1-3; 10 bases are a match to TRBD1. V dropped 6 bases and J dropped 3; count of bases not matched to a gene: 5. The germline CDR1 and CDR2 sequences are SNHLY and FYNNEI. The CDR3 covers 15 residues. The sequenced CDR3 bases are TGTGCCAGCAGACGACAGGGGGCGGTTGGAAACACC. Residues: CASRRQGAVGNT. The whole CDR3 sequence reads CASRRQGAVGNTIYF.

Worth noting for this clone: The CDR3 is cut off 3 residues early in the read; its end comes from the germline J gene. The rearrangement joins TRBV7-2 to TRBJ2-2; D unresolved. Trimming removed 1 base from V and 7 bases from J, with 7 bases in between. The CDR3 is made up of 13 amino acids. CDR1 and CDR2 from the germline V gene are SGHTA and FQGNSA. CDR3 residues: CASSLVQHGELFF. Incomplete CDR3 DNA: TGTGCCAGCAGCTTAGTACAGCACGGGGAG. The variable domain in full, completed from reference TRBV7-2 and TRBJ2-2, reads GAGVSQSPSNKVTEKGKDVELRCDPISGHTALYWYRQSLGQGLEFLIYFQGNSAPDKSGLPSDRFSAERTGGSVSTLTIQRTQQEDSAVYLCASSLVQHGELFFGEGSRLTVL.

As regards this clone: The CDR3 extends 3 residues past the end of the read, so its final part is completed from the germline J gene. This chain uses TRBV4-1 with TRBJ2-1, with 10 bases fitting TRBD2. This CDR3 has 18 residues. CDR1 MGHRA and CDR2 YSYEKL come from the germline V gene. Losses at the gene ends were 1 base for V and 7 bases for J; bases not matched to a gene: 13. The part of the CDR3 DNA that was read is TGCGCCAGCAGCCAAGTAGATATGGGACTAGCGTCGGTGAATGAG. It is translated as CASSQVDMGLASVNE. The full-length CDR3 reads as CASSQVDMGLASVNEQFF.

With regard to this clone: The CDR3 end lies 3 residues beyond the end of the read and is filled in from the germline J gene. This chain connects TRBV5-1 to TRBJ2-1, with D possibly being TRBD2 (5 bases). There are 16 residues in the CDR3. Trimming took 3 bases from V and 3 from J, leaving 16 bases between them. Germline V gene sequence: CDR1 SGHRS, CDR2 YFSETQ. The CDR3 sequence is CASSSAAGLRYNEQFF. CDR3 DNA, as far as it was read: TGCGCCAGCAGCTCGGCGGCCGGACTCCGCTACAATGAG.

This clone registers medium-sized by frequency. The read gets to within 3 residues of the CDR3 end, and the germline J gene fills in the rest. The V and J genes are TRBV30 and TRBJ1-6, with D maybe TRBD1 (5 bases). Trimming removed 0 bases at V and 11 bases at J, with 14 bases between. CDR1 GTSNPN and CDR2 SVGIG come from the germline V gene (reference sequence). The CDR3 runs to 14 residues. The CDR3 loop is CAWSVSGSRTPLHF. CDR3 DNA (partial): TGTGCCTGGAGTGTATCAGGGAGTAGAACACCC.

This CDR3 is CSARVRQETQYF. The sequenced CDR3 bases are TGCAGTGCTAGAGTACGGCAAGAGACC. The chain uses TRBV20-1 and TRBJ2-5; D is unresolved. The read is 3 residues too short to cover the CDR3 end, so that end is filled in from the germline J gene. Germline CDR1 reads DFQATT; CDR2 reads SNEGSKA (reference sequence). CDR3 length: 12 residues. V gave up 1 base and J gave up 2 bases, with 5 bases separating them.

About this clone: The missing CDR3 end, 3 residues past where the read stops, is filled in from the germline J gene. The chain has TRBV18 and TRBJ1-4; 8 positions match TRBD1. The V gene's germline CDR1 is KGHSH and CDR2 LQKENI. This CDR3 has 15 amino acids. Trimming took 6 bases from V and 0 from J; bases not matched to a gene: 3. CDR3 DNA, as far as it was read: TGTGCCAGCTCGTTGACAGGGGCAACTAATGAAAAA. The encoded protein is CASSLTGATNEK. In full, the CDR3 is CASSLTGATNEKLFF.

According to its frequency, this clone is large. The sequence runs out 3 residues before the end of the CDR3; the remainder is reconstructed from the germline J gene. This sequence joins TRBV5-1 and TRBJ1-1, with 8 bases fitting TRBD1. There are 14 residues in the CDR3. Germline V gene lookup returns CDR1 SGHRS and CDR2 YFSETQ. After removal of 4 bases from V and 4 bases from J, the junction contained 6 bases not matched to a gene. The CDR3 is CASSGDRRFTEAFF. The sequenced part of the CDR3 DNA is TGCGCCAGCAGCGGGGACAGGAGGTTCACTGAA. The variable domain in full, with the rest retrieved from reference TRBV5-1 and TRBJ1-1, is KAGVTQTPRYLIKTRGQQVTLSCSPISGHRSVSWYQQTPGQGLQFLFEYFSETQRNKGNFPGRFSGRQFSNSRSEMNVSTLELGDSALYLCASSGDRRFTEAFFGQGTRLTVV.

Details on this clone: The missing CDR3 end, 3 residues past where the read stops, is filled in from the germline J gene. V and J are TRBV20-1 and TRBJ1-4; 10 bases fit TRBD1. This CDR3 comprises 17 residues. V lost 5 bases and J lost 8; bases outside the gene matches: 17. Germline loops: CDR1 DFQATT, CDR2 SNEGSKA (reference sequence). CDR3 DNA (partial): TGCAGTGCTCCAACACCGGGACAGGGGTGGAGCGGCGAAAAA. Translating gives CSAPTPGQGWSGEK. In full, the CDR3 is CSAPTPGQGWSGEKLFF.

CDR3 region: CASSPSNGVYEQYF. The CDR3 bases that were read are TGTGCCAGCTCACCATCTAACGGGGTCTACGAG. The chain combines TRBV18 with TRBJ2-7; tentative D call: TRBD2 (5 bases). The sequenced fragment ends 3 residues before the CDR3 boundary, so the rest is inferred from the germline J gene. Germline V CDR1 and CDR2: KGHSH, LQKENI. The CDR3 totals 14 residues. Trimming removed 2 bases at V and 3 bases at J, with 11 bases between. Combining the CDR3 with reference TRBV18 and TRBJ2-7 gives the whole variable domain NAGVMQNPRHLVRRRGQEARLRCSPMKGHSHVYWYRQLPEEGLKFMVYLQKENIIDESGMPKERFSAEFPKEGPSILRIQQVVRGDSAAYFCASSPSNGVYEQYFGPGTRLTVT.

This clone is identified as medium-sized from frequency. The CDR3 DNA, read in part, is TGTGCCAGCTCACCAAACCCTTCAGCTGAA. Encoded protein: CASSPNPSAE. The full CDR3 protein is CASSPNPSAEAFF. V usage is TRBV18 and J usage is TRBJ1-1, with D hard to call. The read halts 3 residues ahead of the CDR3 end, with the missing end drawn from the germline J gene. The ends were cut back, 2 bases at V and 6 bases at J, with 10 bases in the middle. The CDR3 has 13 amino acids. Germline V gives CDR1 KGHSH, CDR2 LQKENI.

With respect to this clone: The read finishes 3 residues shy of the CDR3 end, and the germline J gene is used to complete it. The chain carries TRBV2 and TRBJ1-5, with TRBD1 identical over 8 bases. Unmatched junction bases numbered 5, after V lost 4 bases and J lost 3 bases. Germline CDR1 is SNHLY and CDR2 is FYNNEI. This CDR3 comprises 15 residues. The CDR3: CASSGWQGANQPQHF. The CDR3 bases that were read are TGTGCCAGCAGTGGGTGGCAGGGGGCCAATCAGCCC.

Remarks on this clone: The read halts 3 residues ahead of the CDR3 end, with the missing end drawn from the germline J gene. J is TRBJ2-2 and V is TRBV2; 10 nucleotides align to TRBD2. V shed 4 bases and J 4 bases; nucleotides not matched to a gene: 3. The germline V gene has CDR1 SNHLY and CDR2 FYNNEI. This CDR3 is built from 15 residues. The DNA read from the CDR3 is TGTGCCAGCAGTGGGACTAGCGGAAGCACCGGGGAG. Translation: CASSGTSGSTGE. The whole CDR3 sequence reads CASSGTSGSTGELFF.

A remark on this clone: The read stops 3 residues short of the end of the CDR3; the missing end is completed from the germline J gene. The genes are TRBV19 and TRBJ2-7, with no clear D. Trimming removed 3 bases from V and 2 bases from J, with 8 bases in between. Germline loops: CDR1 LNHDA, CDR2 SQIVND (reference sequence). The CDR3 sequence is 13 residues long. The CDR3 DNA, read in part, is TGTGCCAGTAGTATCCTTCTAGCCTACGAG. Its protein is CASSILLAYE. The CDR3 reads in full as CASSILLAYEQYF.